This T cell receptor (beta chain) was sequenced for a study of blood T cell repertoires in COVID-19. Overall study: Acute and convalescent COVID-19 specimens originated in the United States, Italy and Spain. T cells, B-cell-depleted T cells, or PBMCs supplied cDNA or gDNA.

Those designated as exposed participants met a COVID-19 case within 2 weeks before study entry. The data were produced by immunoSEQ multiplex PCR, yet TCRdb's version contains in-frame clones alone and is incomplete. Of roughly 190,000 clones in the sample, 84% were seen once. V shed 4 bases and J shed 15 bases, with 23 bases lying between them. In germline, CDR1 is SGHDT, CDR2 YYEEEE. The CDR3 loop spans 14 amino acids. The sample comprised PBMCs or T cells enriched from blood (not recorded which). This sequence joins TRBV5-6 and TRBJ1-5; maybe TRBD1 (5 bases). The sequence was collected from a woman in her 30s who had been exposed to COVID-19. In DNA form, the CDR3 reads TGTGCCAGCAGCCACCGAAGGGGACTTTTGGGATGGCATTTT. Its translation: CASSHRRGLLGWHF. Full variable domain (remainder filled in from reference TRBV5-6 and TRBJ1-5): DAGVTQSPTHLIKTRGQQVTLRCSPKSGHDTVSWYQQALGQGPQFIFQYYEEEERQRGNFPDRFSGHQFPNYSSELNVNALLLGDSALYLCASSHRRGLLGWHFGDGTRLSIL.